The present TCR beta chain was sequenced within a study of neoadjuvant nivolumab and ipilimumab in lung cancer. With respect to this clone: Its antigen is still unknown.

The method was immunoSEQ multiplex PCR; TCRdb's version includes in-frame clones alone and lacks a portion of them. The sample includes 15,000 to 20,000 clones, approximately 79% of them seen just once. The ends were cut back, 0 bases at V and 3 bases at J, with 11 bases in the middle. This CDR3 is built from 15 residues. Per the germline V gene, CDR1 is MNHEY and CDR2 is SVGAGI. Study observations and caveats: Resected tumors had greater TCR richness and clonality than uninvolved lung. A small number of samples were TCR sequenced.

This sequence was found in an adult with non-small cell lung cancer. This chain links TRBV6-5 with TRBJ1-1, with a weak D call TRBD1 (5 bases). The sequences come from tumor tissue, collected after neoadjuvant nivolumab, alone or with ipilimumab, at or shortly before surgery. The CDR3 loop reads CASSYSISGHTEAFF. DNA for the CDR3: TGTGCCAGCAGTTACTCGATTTCAGGGCACACTGAAGCTTTCTTT.